One and the same sample provided the 23 T cell receptor beta chains below, sequenced in a study of technical replicates of blood from a handful of donors. The data were produced by immunoSEQ multiplex PCR, yet TCRdb's version contains in-frame clones alone and is incomplete. The sample consists of around 15,000 clones, roughly 83% of them appearing once. The sequenced material came from PBMCs. Receptors were obtained from a human donor in good health.

The chain is built from TRBV9 and TRBJ2-3, with D perhaps matching TRBD2 (5 bases). The CDR3 sequence is 16 residues long. Trimming shortened V by 0 bases and J by 5 bases, and 16 bases separated the two germline ends. CDR1 SGDLS and CDR2 YYNGEE come from the germline V gene. The CDR3: CASSVAFAGAGDTQYF. The CDR3, as DNA: TGTGCCAGCAGCGTAGCCTTTGCGGGCGCGGGAGATACGCAGTATTTT. The full variable domain, completed using reference TRBV9 and TRBJ2-3, is DSGVTQTPKHLITATGQRVTLRCSPRSGDLSVYWYQQSLDQGLQFLIQYYNGEERAKGNILERFSAQQFPDLHSELNLSSLELGDSALYFCASSVAFAGAGDTQYFGPGTRLTVL.

This chain connects TRBV2 to TRBJ2-1; the match to TRBD2 covers 8 bases. The CDR3 sequence is 14 residues long. Germline lookup yields CDR1 SNHLY and CDR2 FYNNEI. V lost 7 bases, J lost 3 bases, and 5 bases stayed unmatched. The CDR3 protein is CASNPAGVYNEQFF. CDR3 sequence (DNA): TGTGCCAGCAATCCAGCGGGAGTCTACAATGAGCAGTTCTTC.

This clone was recorded only once. The chain is built from TRBV7-9 and TRBJ1-3; possible D gene TRBD1, 6 bases. Trimming removed 6 bases at V and 0 bases at J, with 12 bases between. Germline lookup yields CDR1 SEHNR and CDR2 FQNEAQ (reference sequence). The CDR3 totals 15 residues. In DNA form, the CDR3 reads TGTGCCAGCAGACGAACAGGGATCTCTGGAAACACCATATATTTT. Translated: CASRRTGISGNTIYF.

The V gene is TRBV4-2, the J gene TRBJ2-2; a possible D gene is TRBD1 (6 bases). This CDR3 region has 17 residues. Germline values: CDR1 LGHNA, CDR2 YNFKEQ. Deletions cut 0 bases from V and 4 bases from J, with 15 bases between. The CDR3 reads CASSQDQGQGSTGELFF. CDR3 in DNA: TGTGCCAGCAGCCAAGATCAGGGGCAGGGTAGCACCGGGGAGCTGTTTTTT.

The J gene is TRBJ1-3, the V gene TRBV6-6; TRBD1 aligns across 8 bases. The CDR3 extends over 15 amino acids. The junction had 5 bases not matched to a gene; V was cut back by 4 bases and J by 3 bases. Germline loops: CDR1 MNHNY, CDR2 SVGAGI (reference sequence). This CDR3 reads CASSSQTGVGNTIYF. The CDR3 DNA follows: TGTGCCAGCAGTTCCCAGACAGGGGTTGGAAACACCATATATTTT.

This clone was seen a handful of times. This chain links TRBV18 with TRBJ1-2, with 11 positions matching TRBD1. J lost 2 bases, V lost 3 bases, and 5 bases had no gene match. The CDR3 has 16 amino acids. Germline loops: CDR1 KGHSH, CDR2 LQKENI. The CDR3 loop reads CASSPVRTGGNYGYTF. CDR3 bases: TGTGCCAGCTCACCCGTCAGGACAGGGGGCAACTATGGCTACACCTTC.

This clone appeared a single time. The J gene is TRBJ2-7, the V gene TRBV4-1; D remains ambiguous. Trimming took 0 bases from V and 3 from J, leaving 6 bases between them. The CDR3 is made up of 13 amino acids. From germline, CDR1 is MGHRA and CDR2 YSYEKL. CDR3 DNA: TGCGCCAGCAGCCAAGATCGTCTCTACGAGCAGTACTTC. Protein: CASSQDRLYEQYF.

A few counts support this clone. V gene TRBV11-2 combines with J gene TRBJ2-1; a possible D gene is TRBD2 (6 bases). This CDR3 region has 16 residues. Germline CDR1 reads SGHAT; CDR2 reads FQNNGV. The V and J ends lost 0 bases and 2 bases respectively, with 11 bases between them. The CDR3 DNA follows: TGTGCCAGCAGCTTAGAGGCGGGGTGGGCCTACAATGAGCAGTTCTTC. This codes for CASSLEAGWAYNEQFF.

The CDR3 nucleotides read TGTGCCAGCAGTGACCGATCGACAGGGGACTTGAGAGATACGCAGTATTTT. Translated, it gives CASSDRSTGDLRDTQYF. The chain uses TRBV2 and TRBJ2-3, with TRBD1 identical over 8 bases. With 3 bases clipped from V and 5 bases from J, the junction kept 13 bases outside the gene matches. Germline CDR1 SNHLY, CDR2 FYNNEI. The CDR3 is made up of 17 amino acids.

The chain has TRBV20-1 and TRBJ2-7; no reliable D call. V lost 3 bases and J lost 4, with 7 bases in between. Germline V gene lookup returns CDR1 DFQATT and CDR2 SNEGSKA (reference sequence). This CDR3 comprises 11 residues. The CDR3: CSASHGYEQYF. The CDR3 nucleotides are TGCAGTGCTAGTCACGGTTACGAGCAGTACTTC.

This clone was seen only a few times. V and J are TRBV9 and TRBJ1-1; a weak D match, TRBD1 (5 bases). Trimming cost V 1 base and J 4 bases, with 8 bases left between them. This CDR3 spans 13 amino acids. CDR1 is SGDLS, CDR2 YYNGEE, per germline. DNA for the CDR3: TGTGCCAGCAGCGTACGGGGGGGCACTGAAGCTTTCTTT. Protein product: CASSVRGGTEAFF. Based on the CDR3 plus reference TRBV9 and TRBJ1-1, the full variable domain is DSGVTQTPKHLITATGQRVTLRCSPRSGDLSVYWYQQSLDQGLQFLIQYYNGEERAKGNILERFSAQQFPDLHSELNLSSLELGDSALYFCASSVRGGTEAFFGQGTRLTVV.

The V gene is TRBV2, the J gene TRBJ2-1; 9 nucleotides line up with TRBD1. The CDR3 covers 15 residues. The ends lost 7 bases at V and 1 base at J; junction bases unmatched: 5. Germline-derived CDR1 and CDR2 are SNHLY and FYNNEI. CDR3 region: CASTTGTGSYNEQFF. CDR3 coding DNA: TGTGCCAGCACGACCGGGACAGGGTCCTACAATGAGCAGTTCTTC.

V gene TRBV2 combines with J gene TRBJ2-7; maybe TRBD1 (5 bases). Germline lookup yields CDR1 SNHLY and CDR2 FYNNEI. Trimming cost V 2 bases and J 6 bases, with 23 bases left between them. CDR3 length: 17 amino acids. CDR3: CASSEFSRVSPGAEQYF. The DNA for the CDR3 is TGTGCCAGCAGTGAATTCTCGCGAGTAAGCCCTGGGGCCGAGCAGTACTTC.

The chain has TRBV30 and TRBJ2-3; 8 positions match TRBD1. After removal of 3 bases from V and 3 bases from J, the junction contained 5 bases not matched to a gene. The CDR3 totals 14 residues. The V gene's germline CDR1 is GTSNPN and CDR2 SVGIG (reference sequence). This CDR3 reads CAWRRTGKTDTQYF. The CDR3 DNA reads TGTGCCTGGAGACGGACAGGGAAAACAGATACGCAGTATTTT.

The V gene is TRBV5-1, the J gene TRBJ2-1; D gene ambiguous. Between the trimmed V and J ends, which lost 0 bases and 2 bases, there was a span of 12 bases. Germline CDR1 is SGHRS and CDR2 is YFSETQ. The CDR3 is made up of 16 amino acids. The CDR3 spells CASSLVTLLTYNEQFF. The DNA of the CDR3 is TGCGCCAGCAGCTTGGTCACTCTCCTTACCTACAATGAGCAGTTCTTC.

The chain joins TRBV6-5 to TRBJ2-7; 10 bases are a match to TRBD2. The germline V gene encodes CDR1 MNHEY and CDR2 SVGAGI. CDR3 length: 13 residues. V was pared by 5 bases and J by 3 bases, with 1 base of the junction left unmatched. The CDR3 sequence: CASSRTSGYEQYF. CDR3 DNA sequence: TGTGCCAGCAGTAGGACTAGCGGCTACGAGCAGTACTTC.

The V call is TRBV19, the J call TRBJ1-4; tentatively, D is TRBD1 (6 bases). CDR1 is LNHDA and CDR2 is SQIVND in the germline V gene (reference sequence). V lost 6 bases to trimming and J lost 5 bases, with 10 bases between them. The CDR3 totals 13 residues. The CDR3 protein is CASRVRGNEKLFF. The CDR3 DNA is TGTGCCAGTAGGGTCAGGGGAAATGAAAAACTGTTTTTT.

The gene calls are TRBV27 and TRBJ1-1; 8 bases agree with TRBD1. The CDR3 contains 16 residues. V shed 7 bases and J 4 bases; nucleotides not matched to a gene: 14. From germline, CDR1 is MNHEY and CDR2 SMNVEV (reference sequence). The chain's CDR3 is CASTSGVGTGATEAFF. The CDR3 nucleotides read TGTGCCAGCACCTCAGGGGTGGGGACAGGTGCCACTGAAGCTTTCTTT.

DNA of the CDR3: TGTGCCAGCAGGGGGGGACTAGCGGAGTACGAGCAGTACTTC. This encodes CASRGGLAEYEQYF. This chain links TRBV6-5 with TRBJ2-7, with 11 bases that match TRBD2. J was trimmed by 4 bases and V by 6 bases; bases with no gene match: 5. The germline V gene encodes CDR1 MNHEY and CDR2 SVGAGI. CDR3 length: 14 residues.

V usage is TRBV2 and J usage is TRBJ1-1, with a tentative D call TRBD1 (6 bases). Germline loops: CDR1 SNHLY, CDR2 FYNNEI. The CDR3 consists of 14 residues. Trimming took off 3 bases at V and 3 bases at J, with 11 bases between the two ends. The CDR3 nucleotides are TGTGCCAGCAGTGACAGGGGTGTGGACACTGAAGCTTTCTTT. Translation gives CASSDRGVDTEAFF.

About this clone: Other DNA sequences in the sample encode the same CDR3. V usage is TRBV6-6 and J usage is TRBJ1-5, with D tentatively TRBD1 (6 bases). The V gene's germline CDR1 is MNHNY and CDR2 SVGAGI (reference sequence). Trimming took 7 bases from V and 7 from J, leaving 11 bases between them. The length of the CDR3 is 12 residues. CDR3 loop: CASTQGNQPQHF. The CDR3 DNA reads as TGTGCCAGCACGCAGGGGAACCAGCCCCAGCATTTT.

This clone was seen only once. The V gene is TRBV2, the J gene TRBJ1-1; 7 nucleotides agree with TRBD1. V lost 4 bases and J lost 1; bases outside the gene matches: 12. This CDR3 contains 17 residues. Per germline, CDR1 SNHLY and CDR2 FYNNEI. This chain's CDR3 is CASSVNPGQRSNTEAFF. The CDR3, as DNA: TGTGCCAGCAGTGTTAATCCGGGACAGCGGTCGAACACTGAAGCTTTCTTT.

This clone has just one count. The genes are TRBV6-1 and TRBJ1-3; TRBD1 aligns across 8 bases. The V gene end was trimmed by 6 bases and the J gene end by 3 bases; junction bases not matched to a gene: 4. Germline CDR1 reads MNHNS; CDR2 reads SASEGT. The CDR3 length is 14 residues. The DNA for the CDR3 is TGTGCCAGCAGCGGACAGGGACATGGAAACACCATATATTTT. Its protein product is CASSGQGHGNTIYF.